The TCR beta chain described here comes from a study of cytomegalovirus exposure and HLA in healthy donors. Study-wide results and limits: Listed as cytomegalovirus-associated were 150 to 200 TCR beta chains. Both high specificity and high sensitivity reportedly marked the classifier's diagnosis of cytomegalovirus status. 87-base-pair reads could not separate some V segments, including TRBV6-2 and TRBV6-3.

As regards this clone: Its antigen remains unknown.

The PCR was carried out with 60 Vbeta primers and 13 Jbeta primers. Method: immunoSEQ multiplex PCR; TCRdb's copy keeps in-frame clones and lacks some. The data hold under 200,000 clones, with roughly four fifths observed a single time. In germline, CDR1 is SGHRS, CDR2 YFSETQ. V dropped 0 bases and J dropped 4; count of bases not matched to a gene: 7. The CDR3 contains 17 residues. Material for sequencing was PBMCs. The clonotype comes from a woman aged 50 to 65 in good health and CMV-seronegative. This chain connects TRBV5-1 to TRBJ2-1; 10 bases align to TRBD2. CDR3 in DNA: TGCGCCAGCAGCTTGGCCTTTTCTAGCGGGAGATACAATGAGCAGTTCTTC. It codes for CASSLAFSSGRYNEQFF.